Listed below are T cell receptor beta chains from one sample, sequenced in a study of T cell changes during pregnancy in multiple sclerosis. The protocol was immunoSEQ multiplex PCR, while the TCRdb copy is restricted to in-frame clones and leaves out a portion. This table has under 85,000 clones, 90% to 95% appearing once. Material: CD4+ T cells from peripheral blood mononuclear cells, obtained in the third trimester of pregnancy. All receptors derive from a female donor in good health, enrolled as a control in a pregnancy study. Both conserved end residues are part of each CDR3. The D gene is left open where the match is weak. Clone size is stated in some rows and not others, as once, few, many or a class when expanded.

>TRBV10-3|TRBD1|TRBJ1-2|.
CAISDSTRSGQGVYGYTF
TGTGCCATCAGTGATTCTACCCGCTCGGGACAGGGTGTCTATGGCTACACCTTC
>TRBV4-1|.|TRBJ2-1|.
CASSQDDPEKQFF
TGCGCCAGCAGCCAAGACGACCCGGAGAAGCAGTTCTTC
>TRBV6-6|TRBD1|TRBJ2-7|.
CASSLGTAYEQYF
TGTGCCAGCAGTCTGGGGACAGCCTACGAGCAGTACTTC
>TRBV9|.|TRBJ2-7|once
CASSEGQFYEQYF
TGTGCCAGCAGCGAAGGACAGTTCTACGAGCAGTACTTC
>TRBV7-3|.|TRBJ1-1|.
CASSPGRQNTEAFF
TGTGCCAGCAGCCCAGGCAGGCAGAACACTGAAGCTTTCTTT
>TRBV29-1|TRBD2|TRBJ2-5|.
CSVKTSLETQYF
TGCAGCGTTAAGACTAGCTTGGAGACCCAGTACTTC
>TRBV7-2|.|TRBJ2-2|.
CASSSGRLVGELFF
TGTGCCAGCAGCTCGGGTCGTTTGGTCGGGGAGCTGTTTTTT
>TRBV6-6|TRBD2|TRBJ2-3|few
CASSKRGDTPDTQYF
TGTGCCAGCAGTAAGCGGGGGGACACTCCAGATACGCAGTATTTT
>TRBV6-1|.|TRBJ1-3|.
CASSESGNGNTIYF
TGTGCCAGCAGTGAATCAGGGAACGGAAACACCATATATTTT
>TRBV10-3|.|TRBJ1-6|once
CAAGGTAANSPLHF
TGTGCCGCCGGGGGAACAGCCGCTAATTCACCCCTCCACTTT
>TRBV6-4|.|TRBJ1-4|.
CASQQVAGNEKLFF
TGTGCCAGTCAACAGGTGGCGGGGAATGAAAAACTGTTTTTT
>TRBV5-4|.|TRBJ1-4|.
CASSLGVGNEKLFF
TGTGCCAGCAGCTTGGGTGTCGGGAATGAAAAACTGTTTTTT
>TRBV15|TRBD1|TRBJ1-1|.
CATSRTGQGGTEAFF
TGTGCCACCAGCAGAACGGGACAGGGGGGCACTGAAGCTTTCTTT
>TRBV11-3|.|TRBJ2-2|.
CASSSPDPPGNTGELFF
TGTGCCAGCAGCTCCCCCGACCCACCAGGGAACACCGGGGAGCTGTTTTTT
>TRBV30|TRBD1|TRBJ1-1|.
CAWSAYRGRLLQDLNTEAFF
TGTGCCTGGAGTGCCTACAGGGGGCGCCTACTCCAGGACTTAAACACTGAAGCTTTCTTT